Below, 27 T cell receptor beta chains from the same sample are listed, as sequenced in a study of glioma-infiltrating T cells. Amplification of TCR alpha and beta CDR3 regions from RNA used iRepertoire nested multiplex PCR. Via MiXCR, TCRdb re-called the multiplex PCR reads, giving one row per CDR3 protein. The sample yields 150,000 to 200,000 distinct CDR3 sequences, around 42% seen once. The material sequenced was glioma tissue, nonneoplastic brain tissue, or PBMCs (not recorded which). These receptors were obtained from a human donor with low-grade glioma or glioblastoma, undergoing nonglioma brain surgery, or in good health (not recorded which).

This clonotype was counted at least ten times. The gene calls are TRBV2 and TRBJ2-5; D is unclear. The CDR3 totals 13 residues. Trimming took off 3 bases at V and 4 bases at J, with 9 bases between the two ends. Looked up from germline, CDR1 is SNHLY and CDR2 is FYNNEI. This chain's CDR3 is CASSELRGETQYF. CDR3 DNA: TGTGCCAGCAGTGAGCTGAGAGGAGAGACCCAGTACTTC. Filled out from reference TRBV2 and TRBJ2-5, the complete variable domain reads EPEVTQTPSHQVTQMGQEVILRCVPISNHLYFYWYRQILGQKVEFLVSFYNNEISEKSEIFDDQFSVERPDGSNFTLKIRSTKLEDSAMYFCASSELRGETQYFGPGTRLLVL.

This clonotype was seen a single time. A much bigger clone sits one base away, suggesting this may be a read error. The chain has TRBV28 and TRBJ1-2; D gene ambiguous. Germline CDR1 MDHEN, CDR2 SYDVKM. This CDR3 is 13 amino acids long. The CDR3 sequence is CASSLRNYYCYTF. CDR3 bases: TGTGCCAGCAGTTTAAGGAACTACTATTGCTACACCTTC.

This clonotype was recorded many times. V usage is TRBV7-9 and J usage is TRBJ2-2; D unclear. V lost 7 bases to trimming and J lost 5 bases, with 14 bases between them. The CDR3 loop spans 14 amino acids. Germline V gives CDR1 SEHNR, CDR2 FQNEAQ (reference sequence). The CDR3, as DNA: TGTGCCAGCACCCCTACAGAGTCTACCGGGGAGCTGTTTTTT. This gives the protein CASTPTESTGELFF.

The gene calls are TRBV6-5 and TRBJ2-1; D not resolved. The CDR3 runs 16 residues. Trimming shortened V by 5 bases and J by 1 base, and 15 bases separated the two germline ends. CDR1 is MNHEY and CDR2 is SVGAGI in the germline V gene. CDR3 in amino acids: CASSTRKGRSYNEQFF. DNA of the CDR3: TGTGCCAGCAGTACCCGGAAAGGGCGGTCCTACAATGAGCAGTTCTTC.

With regard to this clonotype: This sequence may be a read error, since a much larger clone differs from it by one base. The V and J genes are TRBV14 and TRBJ2-1; the D is unclear. The CDR3 totals 14 residues. Looked up from germline, CDR1 is SGHDN and CDR2 is FVKESK. The CDR3 coding sequence is TGTGACAGCAGCCAAGGCTATTCAAACAATGAGCAGTTCTTC. This codes for CDSSQGYSNNEQFF.

About this clonotype itself: The junction differs from germline at one of its ends, possibly a read error. The V gene is TRBV6-1, the J gene TRBJ1-1; possible D gene TRBD1, 5 bases. CDR1 is MNHNS, CDR2 SASEGT, per germline. CDR3 size: 14 residues. The CDR3 spells CASRTRGVSTEAFF. CDR3 DNA: TGTGCGAGCAGGACCCGAGGGGTGAGCACTGAAGCTTTCTTT.

This clonotype turned up a few times. This chain connects TRBV19 to TRBJ2-1; the D gene is possibly TRBD1 (5 bases). Germline V gives CDR1 LNHDA, CDR2 SQIVND (reference sequence). The CDR3 sequence is 14 residues long. Trimming shortened V by 3 bases and J by 9 bases, and 15 bases separated the two germline ends. The DNA of the CDR3 is TGTGCCAGTAGTATTCAGGGCGCAAATGGTGAGCAGTTCTTC. As protein: CASSIQGANGEQFF.

This clonotype has only a few counts. This sequence joins TRBV18 and TRBJ2-5; D gene uncertain. With 0 bases removed from V and 4 bases from J, the gap between germline ends came to 6 bases. Germline CDR1 and CDR2: KGHSH and LQKENI. This CDR3 has 13 amino acids. CDR3 loop: CASSPPVTETQYF. CDR3 sequence (DNA): TGTGCCAGCTCACCACCGGTTACAGAGACCCAGTACTTC.

To note about this clonotype: One end of the junction fails to match germline, which may point to a read error. The chain employs TRBV6-2 or TRBV6-3 and TRBJ1-2; a possible D gene is TRBD1 (5 bases). The CDR3 spans 11 residues. CDR1 and CDR2 (germline): MNHEY, SVGEGT. The CDR3 region has the DNA TGTGCCACCAAATCAGGGTATGGGTACCCCTTC. Amino acid sequence: CATKSGYGYPF.

The chain recombines TRBV7-2 with TRBJ2-7; D perhaps matches TRBD1 (6 bases). CDR1 SGHTA and CDR2 FQGNSA come from the germline V gene. The CDR3 runs to 15 residues. Trimming took 6 bases from V and 2 from J, leaving 17 bases between them. The CDR3 nucleotides read TGTGCCAGCAGACTTAAACTGACAGGTCCCTACGAGCAGTACTTC. It is translated as CASRLKLTGPYEQYF.

Regarding this clonotype: The germline gene is not matched at one end of the junction; a read error may be the cause. The CDR3 DNA follows: TGTGCCAGCAGCTTAGGGGCCCCCGTAGATACGAAGTATTTT. Translated, it gives CASSLGAPVDTKYF. The V and J genes are TRBV11-1 and TRBJ2-3; D is unresolved. This CDR3 contains 14 residues. Germline V lookup: CDR1 SGHAT, CDR2 FQDESV (reference sequence).

This clonotype was seen at least ten times. The rearrangement uses TRBV6-1 and TRBJ1-1; D is uncertain. Trimming left V 6 bases short and J 1 base short, with 12 bases between. Germline CDR1 reads MNHNS; CDR2 reads SASEGT. The CDR3 is made up of 14 amino acids. The CDR3, as DNA: TGTGCCAGCAGCCTATCCAGTCGGAACACTGAAGCTTTCTTT. Translated: CASSLSSRNTEAFF.

In this sample, this clonotype turned up many times. The chain employs TRBV28 and TRBJ2-7; 8 nucleotides line up with TRBD2. Germline V gene lookup returns CDR1 MDHEN and CDR2 SYDVKM. The J segment lost 6 bases and the V segment lost 10 bases, leaving 11 bases of the junction unmatched. This CDR3 contains 13 residues. The DNA of the CDR3 is TGTGCCACCCATAGCGGGGATGTAGTCGAGCAGTACTTC. It codes for CATHSGDVVEQYF.

The chain carries TRBV6-5 and TRBJ2-7, with D unresolved. There are 13 residues in the CDR3. Trimming removed 8 bases at V and 0 bases at J, with 11 bases between. Germline CDR1 MNHEY, CDR2 SVGAGI. CDR3 region: CASGRVFSYEQYF. DNA for the CDR3: TGTGCCAGCGGAAGGGTATTCTCCTACGAGCAGTACTTC.

The chain employs TRBV4-1 and TRBJ2-1, with 9 bases matching TRBD2. Germline CDR1 and CDR2: MGHRA and YSYEKL. Germline trimming cut 2 bases from V and 0 bases from J; bases unmatched to any gene: 5. This CDR3 is built from 17 residues. The CDR3 DNA is TGCGCCAGCAGCCAACCCGGACTAGCGAGCTCCTACAATGAGCAGTTCTTC. It translates to CASSQPGLASSYNEQFF.

This clonotype came up many times. The chain couples TRBV7-3 to TRBJ2-1, with TRBD1 matching over 7 bases. J lost 8 bases, V lost 5 bases, and 6 bases had no gene match. The CDR3 is 13 residues long. Germline V lookup: CDR1 SGHTA, CDR2 FQGTGA. CDR3 loop: CASSRYRGDEQFF. The CDR3 nucleotides read TGTGCCAGCAGCAGGTACAGGGGTGATGAGCAGTTCTTC.

This clonotype was seen repeatedly, ten times or more. The chain recombines TRBV27 with TRBJ2-1; D might be TRBD2 (5 bases). The CDR3 is 13 residues long. V lost 3 bases to trimming and J lost 4 bases, with 7 bases between them. Germline V gene data show CDR1 as MNHEY and CDR2 as SMNVEV (reference sequence). The CDR3 nucleotides are TGTGCCAGCAGTTTTGGGGAGTACAATGAGCAGTTCTTC. The encoded protein is CASSFGEYNEQFF.

The table lists this clonotype with many counts. The rearrangement uses TRBV2 and TRBJ2-3; weak D call: TRBD1 (6 bases). The CDR3 length is 13 residues. Germline V gene lookup returns CDR1 SNHLY and CDR2 FYNNEI. V lost 7 bases, J lost 4 bases, and 12 bases lay in between. The CDR3 is CASNQGTSDTQYF. The CDR3 nucleotides are TGTGCCAGCAACCAGGGGACATCAGATACGCAGTATTTT.

This clonotype was counted many times. The J gene is TRBJ2-3, the V gene TRBV20-1; D possibly corresponds to TRBD2 (6 bases). Germline CDR1 and CDR2: DFQATT and SNEGSKA (reference sequence). There are 14 residues in the CDR3. The CDR3 DNA reads TGCAGAGAACGTAGGGGACTTAACACAGATACGCAGTATTTT. Protein: CRERRGLNTDTQYF.

CDR3 bases: TGTGCCAGCAGCTTGCCGACTCCTTACAATGAGCAGTTCTTC. This translates into CASSLPTPYNEQFF. V and J are TRBV5-4 and TRBJ2-1; D is unclear. Trimming left V 1 base short and J 4 bases short, with 9 bases between. The CDR3 totals 14 residues. Germline V lookup: CDR1 SGHNT, CDR2 YYREEE (reference sequence).

This clonotype was seen many times. This chain uses TRBV18 with TRBJ1-6; D is perhaps TRBD1 (5 bases). Between the trimmed V and J ends, which lost 6 bases and 3 bases, there was a span of 9 bases. Germline CDR1 KGHSH, CDR2 LQKENI. The CDR3 covers 14 residues. The CDR3 spells CASSQGDYNSPLHF. The CDR3, as DNA: TGTGCCAGCTCGCAGGGCGACTATAATTCACCCCTCCACTTT.

This clonotype was recorded a few times. The V call is TRBV29-1, the J call TRBJ1-2; no clear D. CDR1 is SQVTM, CDR2 ANQGSEA, per germline. Trimming took 1 base from V and 0 from J, leaving 15 bases between them. The CDR3 spans 16 residues. The CDR3 sequence is CSVEVPKAKANYGYTF. CDR3 sequence (DNA): TGCAGCGTTGAAGTCCCCAAAGCAAAAGCTAACTATGGCTACACCTTC.

This clonotype showed up many times. The rearrangement uses TRBV28 and TRBJ2-1, with a possible D match to TRBD1 (6 bases). Germline loops: CDR1 MDHEN, CDR2 SYDVKM. The CDR3 covers 12 residues. Trimming cost V 5 bases and J 7 bases, with 9 bases left between them. Here the CDR3 DNA reads TGTGCCAGCAGTCCACAGGGAAATGAGCAGTTCTTC. Translation: CASSPQGNEQFF.

This CDR3 is CSAHFVRHEQFF. The CDR3, as DNA: TGCAGTGCACATTTTGTGAGGCATGAGCAGTTCTTC. V is TRBV20-1 and J is TRBJ2-1, with D unclear. Germline loops: CDR1 DFQATT, CDR2 SNEGSKA (reference sequence). The CDR3 consists of 12 residues. The V and J ends lost 6 bases and 8 bases respectively, with 14 bases between them.

V usage is TRBV27 and J usage is TRBJ2-1, with a possible D match to TRBD2 (6 bases). The V gene's germline CDR1 is MNHEY and CDR2 SMNVEV (reference sequence). CDR3 size: 17 residues. The V end lost 5 bases, the J end lost 4 bases, and 21 bases lay between the germline ends. The CDR3 DNA reads as TGTGCCAGCAGTCCATCCCGGGCTGGGGGGAGTTACAATGAGCAGTTCTTC. Amino acids: CASSPSRAGGSYNEQFF.

This clonotype has ten or more counts. This chain uses TRBV6-1 with TRBJ2-1, with 8 bases identical to TRBD1. This CDR3 is built from 15 residues. The germline V gene encodes CDR1 MNHNS and CDR2 SASEGT. V gave up 1 base and J gave up 4 bases; unmatched junction bases: 3. CDR3 in amino acids: CASSEGQGRYNEQFF. CDR3 nucleotide sequence: TGTGCCAGCAGTGAAGGACAGGGGAGATACAATGAGCAGTTCTTC.

The table lists this clonotype with many counts. This chain links TRBV20-1 with TRBJ1-2, with 7 nucleotides matching TRBD1. The J segment lost 10 bases and the V segment lost 0 bases, leaving 17 bases of the junction unmatched. The germline gives CDR1 DFQATT, CDR2 SNEGSKA (reference sequence). The length of the CDR3 is 16 residues. CDR3 sequence reads: CSARDREDPTGSDYTF. CDR3 in DNA: TGCAGTGCTAGAGATCGGGAGGATCCGACAGGGTCGGACTACACCTTC.